The text below deals with one T cell receptor beta chain. V lost 2 bases and J 6 bases, leaving 16 bases between the germline ends. The CDR3 spans 16 residues. In germline, CDR1 is MNHEY, CDR2 SVGAGI. This specimen comes from a study of T cells in Graves' hyperthyroidism and ophthalmopathy. The source material, RNA transcripts, was used to amplify TCR beta CDR3 regions. When the TCR CDR3 underwent first-round RT-PCR, the HTBI primer set was used. A single record per CDR3 protein comes from TCRdb applying MiXCR to the multiplex PCR reads. The sample records approximately 530,000 distinct CDR3 sequences, around 15% being singletons.

The clonotype originates from a young woman with Graves' hyperthyroidism. The chain uses TRBV6-5 and TRBJ2-2; D could derive from TRBD1 or TRBD2 (7 bases each). The sequencing input was blood. CDR3 residues: CASSYPRGGPPGELFF. The CDR3 DNA sequence: TGTGCCAGCAGTTACCCCAGGGGGGGCCCCCCCGGGGAGCTGTTTTTT.